The 5 T cell receptor beta chains given below trace back to one sample, sequenced in a study of tumor and adjacent non-tumor tissue in lung cancer. The template was RNA from unsorted bulk tissue. Three rounds of nested PCR, following a modified ARM-PCR protocol, produced the TCRbeta library. One entry per CDR3 protein results from TCRdb running MiXCR on the multiplex PCR reads. The table has approximately 86,000 distinct CDR3 sequences, 72% seen once. The sequenced material came from lung tumor tissue. Receptor source: a woman aged 40 to 50 with non-small cell lung cancer.

As concerns this clonotype: One junction end disagrees with the germline gene, perhaps due to a read error. This chain connects TRBV4-2 to TRBJ2-7, with 9 bases identical to TRBD2. The germline V gene has CDR1 LGHNA and CDR2 YNFKEQ. The CDR3 consists of 17 residues. The CDR3 spells CASSQAHLAGSSYEQHF. In DNA form, the CDR3 reads TGTGCCAGCAGCCAAGCGCACCTAGCGGGGTCTTCCTACGAGCAGCACTTC.

Concerning this clonotype: Likely a read error: the CDR3 ends without its conserved phenylalanine or tryptophan. The limits of the CDR3 on the DNA are not certain, so only TCRdb's listed CDR3 is given. The chain carries TRBV4-2 and TRBJ2-7; the D call in the table, TRBD2, was not verified against the DNA. A total of 18 residues make up the CDR3, ends included. The germline CDR1 and CDR2 sequences are LGHNA and YNFKEQ. The CDR3 is CASSQDYASWGATYEQYS.

Notes on this clonotype: One end of the junction varies from germline; a read error may be responsible. J is TRBJ2-3 and V is TRBV4-2, with 12 bases fitting TRBD2. The CDR3 totals 20 residues. Germline V gene lookup returns CDR1 LGHNA and CDR2 YNFKEQ. In DNA, the CDR3 is TGTGCCAGCAGCCAAGTTCTGGCTAGCGGGGGGGCGGACGGCACACATACACAGTATTTT. It is translated as CASSQVLASGGADGTHTQYF.

Comment on this clonotype: One end of the junction does not line up with germline, which may come from a read error. The V call is TRBV6-2 or TRBV6-3, the J call TRBJ1-5, with 9 positions matching TRBD1. Per germline, CDR1 MNHEY and CDR2 SVGEGT. There are 17 residues in the CDR3. CDR3 in amino acids: CASSGGQGGYTNQLQHF. CDR3 nucleotide sequence: TGTGCCAGCAGTGGGGGACAGGGAGGATATACCAATCAGCTCCAGCATTTC.

This clonotype is deemed medium-sized (0.01 to 0.1%). The chain recombines TRBV10-2 with TRBJ1-5; D perhaps matches TRBD1 (5 bases). The ends were cut back, 3 bases at V and 4 bases at J, with 7 bases in the middle. The CDR3 sequence is 13 residues long. Germline V gene data show CDR1 as WSHSY and CDR2 as SAAADI. The CDR3 spells CASSDRANQPQHF. In DNA, the CDR3 is TGCGCCAGCAGTGACAGGGCTAATCAGCCCCAGCATTTT.